The entry below gives a single TCR beta chain sequence along with its context. Its antigen is as yet unknown. The data were taken from a study of identical twins. Points from the study as a whole: Insertion counts were lower in abundant cord blood beta clonotypes, a trend that memory repertoires did not show. Instead of following the same donors, the conclusions were based on cross-sectional statistical analysis. Zero-insertion analyses could be partly confounded by invariant MAIT and iNKT cells. The degree of excess twin sharing was weaker in beta out-of-frame sequences.

From the 5' RACE reads, TCRdb called clonotypes with MiXCR, one entry per CDR3 protein. The sample consists of 350,000 to 500,000 distinct CDR3 sequences, 18% of them appearing once. With 5 bases clipped from V and 2 bases from J, the junction kept 10 bases outside the gene matches. This CDR3 is built from 15 residues. Germline lookup yields CDR1 SQVTM and CDR2 ANQGSEA. This TCR was recovered from a man aged 50 to 59 in good health. The chain has TRBV29-1 and TRBJ2-5; 8 bases line up with TRBD2. Sequenced sample: naive T cells sorted from blood. CDR3 nucleotides: TGCAGCGTTTTAGGAATAGCGGGGATTCAAGAGACCCAGTACTTC. Amino acids: CSVLGIAGIQETQYF.